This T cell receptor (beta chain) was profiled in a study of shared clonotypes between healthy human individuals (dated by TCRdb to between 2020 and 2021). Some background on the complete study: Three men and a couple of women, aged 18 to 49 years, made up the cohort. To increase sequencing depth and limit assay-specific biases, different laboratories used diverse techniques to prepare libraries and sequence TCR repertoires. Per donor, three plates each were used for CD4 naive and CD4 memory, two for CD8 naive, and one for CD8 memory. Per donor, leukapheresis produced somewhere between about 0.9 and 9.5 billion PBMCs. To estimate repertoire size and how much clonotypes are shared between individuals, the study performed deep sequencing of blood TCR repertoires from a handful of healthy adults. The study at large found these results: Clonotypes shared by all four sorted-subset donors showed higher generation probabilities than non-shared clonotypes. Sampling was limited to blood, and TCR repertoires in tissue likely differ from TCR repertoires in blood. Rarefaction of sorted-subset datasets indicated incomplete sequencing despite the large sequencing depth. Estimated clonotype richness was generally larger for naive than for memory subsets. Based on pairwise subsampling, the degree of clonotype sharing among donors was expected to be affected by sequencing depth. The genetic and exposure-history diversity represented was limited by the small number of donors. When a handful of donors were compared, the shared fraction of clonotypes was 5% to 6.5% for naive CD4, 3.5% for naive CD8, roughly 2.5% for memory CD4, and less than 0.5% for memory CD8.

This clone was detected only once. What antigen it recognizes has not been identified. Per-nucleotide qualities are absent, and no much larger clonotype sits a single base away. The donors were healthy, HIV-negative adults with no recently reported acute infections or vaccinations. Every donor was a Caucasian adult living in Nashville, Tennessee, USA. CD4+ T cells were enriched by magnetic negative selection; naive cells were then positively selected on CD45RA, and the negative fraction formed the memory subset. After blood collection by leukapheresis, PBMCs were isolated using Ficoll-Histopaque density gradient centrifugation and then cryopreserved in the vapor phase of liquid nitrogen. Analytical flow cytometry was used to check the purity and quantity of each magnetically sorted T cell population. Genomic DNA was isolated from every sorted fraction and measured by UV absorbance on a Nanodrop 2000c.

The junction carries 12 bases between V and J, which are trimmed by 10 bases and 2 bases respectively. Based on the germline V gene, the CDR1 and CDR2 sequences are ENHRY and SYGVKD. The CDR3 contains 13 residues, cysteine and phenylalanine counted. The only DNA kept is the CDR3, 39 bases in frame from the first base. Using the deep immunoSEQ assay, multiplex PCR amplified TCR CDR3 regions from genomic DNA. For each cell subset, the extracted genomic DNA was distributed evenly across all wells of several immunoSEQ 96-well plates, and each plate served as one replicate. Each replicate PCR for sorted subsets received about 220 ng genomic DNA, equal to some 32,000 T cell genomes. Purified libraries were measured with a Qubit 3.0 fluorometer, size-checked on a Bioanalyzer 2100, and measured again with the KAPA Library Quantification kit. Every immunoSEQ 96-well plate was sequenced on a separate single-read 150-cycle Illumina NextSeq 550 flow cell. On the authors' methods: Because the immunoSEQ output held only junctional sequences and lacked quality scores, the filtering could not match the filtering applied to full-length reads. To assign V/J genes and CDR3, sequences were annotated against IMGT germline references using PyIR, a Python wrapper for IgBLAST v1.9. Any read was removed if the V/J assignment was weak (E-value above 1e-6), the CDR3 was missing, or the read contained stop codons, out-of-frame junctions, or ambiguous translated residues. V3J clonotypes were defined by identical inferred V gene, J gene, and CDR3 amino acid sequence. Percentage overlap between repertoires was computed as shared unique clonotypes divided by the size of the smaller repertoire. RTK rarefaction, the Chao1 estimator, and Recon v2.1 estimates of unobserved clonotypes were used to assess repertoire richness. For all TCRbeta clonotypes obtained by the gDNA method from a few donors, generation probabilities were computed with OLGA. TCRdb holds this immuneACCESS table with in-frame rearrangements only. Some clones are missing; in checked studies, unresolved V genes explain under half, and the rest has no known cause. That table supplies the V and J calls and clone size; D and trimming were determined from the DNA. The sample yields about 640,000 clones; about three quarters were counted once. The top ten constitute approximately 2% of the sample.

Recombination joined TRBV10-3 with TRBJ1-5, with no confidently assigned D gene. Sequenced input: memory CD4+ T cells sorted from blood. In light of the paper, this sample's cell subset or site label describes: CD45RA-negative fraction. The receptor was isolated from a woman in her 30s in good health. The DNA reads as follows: TGTGCCACCGCCGGGGAAGGCAATCAGCCCCAGCATTTT. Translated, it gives CATAGEGNQPQHF.